A single sample gave rise to the 14 T cell receptor beta chains below, sequenced in a study of shared clonotypes between healthy human individuals. TCRdb's table, derived via immunoSEQ multiplex PCR, lists solely in-frame clones and lacks some. The repertoire consists of around 510,000 clones, with more than 95% occurring once and the leading ten covering approximately 0.06%. Sequencing was done on a sample of naive CD4+ T cells sorted from blood. The subset denotes: CD45RA+ positively selected. The receptors here all came from a woman in her twenties or thirties in good health.

This clone was observed once. This chain uses TRBV18 with TRBJ2-1, with 9 bases fitting TRBD2. J gave up 0 bases and V 0 bases, and 12 bases lay outside the gene matches. This CDR3 is built from 20 residues. The germline CDR1 and CDR2 sequences are KGHSH and LQKENI. Written as DNA, the CDR3 is TGTGCCAGCTCACCACCGAGGCGGGAGGGTCCTCACAGCTCCTACAATGAGCAGTTCTTC. Residues: CASSPPRREGPHSSYNEQFF.

The chain links TRBV13 to TRBJ2-7; D ambiguous. The V gene lost 1 base and the J gene lost 0 bases, with 1 base spanning the gap. The CDR3 runs 12 residues. Germline-derived CDR1 and CDR2 are PRHDT and FYEKMQ (reference sequence). The CDR3: CASSLVSYEQYF. Here the CDR3 DNA reads TGTGCCAGCAGCTTAGTCTCCTACGAGCAGTACTTC.

J is TRBJ2-2 and V is TRBV5-1; D not certain. CDR3 length equals 13 residues. Germline V CDR1 and CDR2: SGHRS, YFSETQ. The V gene lost 4 bases and the J gene lost 4 bases, with 8 bases spanning the gap. The CDR3 reads CASSRVPTGELFF. DNA for the CDR3: TGCGCCAGCAGCAGGGTGCCCACCGGGGAGCTGTTTTTT.

This chain joins TRBV27 and TRBJ2-1; D may match TRBD1 or TRBD2 (5 bases each). There are 13 residues in the CDR3. Trimming shortened V by 7 bases and J by 6 bases, and 13 bases separated the two germline ends. Germline V gene data show CDR1 as MNHEY and CDR2 as SMNVEV (reference sequence). The CDR3 coding sequence is TGTGCCAGCACCCACGGGGCCACCAATGAGCAGTTCTTC. The encoded protein is CASTHGATNEQFF.

This clone was seen a single time. The chain couples TRBV6-1 to TRBJ2-1, with a weak D call TRBD2 (6 bases). Per the germline V gene, CDR1 is MNHNS and CDR2 is SASEGT. The V gene lost 8 bases and the J gene lost 10 bases, with 18 bases spanning the gap. The CDR3 totals 13 residues. The DNA for the CDR3 is TGTGCCAGCTTCCGGGACGGGCGGGGCGAGCAGTTCTTC. Translation gives CASFRDGRGEQFF.

J is TRBJ2-2 and V is TRBV5-1; 7 nucleotides line up with TRBD2. Germline V gives CDR1 SGHRS, CDR2 YFSETQ. The CDR3 is 15 amino acids. V shed 0 bases and J 6 bases; nucleotides not matched to a gene: 5. DNA of the CDR3: TGCGCCAGCAGCTTGGCCCCTAGCGGCGCCGGGGAGCTGTTTTTT. Translation: CASSLAPSGAGELFF.

This rearrangement joins TRBV28 to TRBJ2-3; 9 positions agree with TRBD1. Germline-derived CDR1 and CDR2 are MDHEN and SYDVKM. V dropped 11 bases and J dropped 6; count of bases not matched to a gene: 15. The CDR3 has 15 amino acids. CDR3 residues: CACCTGGSPVDTQYF. CDR3 sequence (DNA): TGTGCCTGTTGTACAGGGGGCTCCCCTGTTGATACGCAGTATTTT.

V usage is TRBV25-1 and J usage is TRBJ1-4; no definite D call. The V end lost 5 bases, the J end lost 7 bases, and 14 bases lay between the germline ends. From germline, CDR1 is MGHDK and CDR2 SYGVNS. The CDR3 is made up of 14 amino acids. The DNA of the CDR3 is TGTGCCAGCAGTTCGAGTCTTCGGGCTGAAAAACTGTTTTTT. Residues: CASSSSLRAEKLFF.

The chain combines TRBV7-2 with TRBJ2-6; D is unresolved. The CDR3 runs 18 residues. Trimming stripped 1 base from V and 0 bases from J, with 13 bases between. Per germline, CDR1 SGHTA and CDR2 FQGNSA. The DNA of the CDR3 is TGTGCCAGCAGCTTAGTGGCAGTAGTATCCTCTGGGGCCAACGTCCTGACTTTC. This sequence encodes CASSLVAVVSSGANVLTF.

The chain joins TRBV20-1 to TRBJ1-1; D uncertain. The length of the CDR3 is 10 residues. Between the trimmed V and J ends, which lost 3 bases and 8 bases, there was a span of 7 bases. Germline loops: CDR1 DFQATT, CDR2 SNEGSKA (reference sequence). CDR3 DNA: TGCAGTGCTAGCGGAATGGAAGCTTTCTTT. Protein product: CSASGMEAFF.

The chain couples TRBV11-2 to TRBJ2-1; 9 bases agree with TRBD2. The CDR3 consists of 17 residues. Trimming removed 5 bases from V and 4 bases from J; junction bases left unmatched: 12. Germline lookup yields CDR1 SGHAT and CDR2 FQNNGV. The CDR3 is CASSPAYSLAGYNEQFF. CDR3 in DNA: TGTGCCAGCAGCCCCGCTTACAGCCTAGCGGGGTACAATGAGCAGTTCTTC.

The rearrangement links TRBV5-6 to TRBJ2-6; the D is unclear. The CDR3 contains 16 residues. V lost 2 bases, J lost 0 bases, and 9 bases lay in between. Germline V lookup: CDR1 SGHDT, CDR2 YYEEEE. The CDR3 sequence is CASSFPIDSGANVLTF. DNA of the CDR3: TGTGCCAGCAGCTTTCCGATCGACTCTGGGGCCAACGTCCTGACTTTC.

The V gene is TRBV9, the J gene TRBJ2-7; D is uncertain. Germline lookup yields CDR1 SGDLS and CDR2 YYNGEE. This CDR3 has 14 residues. V was clipped by 0 bases and J by 7 bases, with 14 bases between them. The CDR3 DNA sequence: TGTGCCAGCAGCGTAGACGGCAGGACCTCGGAGCAGTACTTC. It specifies CASSVDGRTSEQYF.

This chain links TRBV9 with TRBJ2-6; D assignment may be TRBD1 or TRBD2 (6 bases each). The V gene lost 3 bases and the J gene lost 2 bases, with 15 bases spanning the gap. Germline-derived CDR1 and CDR2 are SGDLS and YYNGEE. This CDR3 has 17 residues. In DNA form, the CDR3 reads TGTGCCAGCAGCGATGCGTGGGGGGCTGCTGGGGCCAACGTCCTGACTTTC. The encoded protein is CASSDAWGAAGANVLTF.